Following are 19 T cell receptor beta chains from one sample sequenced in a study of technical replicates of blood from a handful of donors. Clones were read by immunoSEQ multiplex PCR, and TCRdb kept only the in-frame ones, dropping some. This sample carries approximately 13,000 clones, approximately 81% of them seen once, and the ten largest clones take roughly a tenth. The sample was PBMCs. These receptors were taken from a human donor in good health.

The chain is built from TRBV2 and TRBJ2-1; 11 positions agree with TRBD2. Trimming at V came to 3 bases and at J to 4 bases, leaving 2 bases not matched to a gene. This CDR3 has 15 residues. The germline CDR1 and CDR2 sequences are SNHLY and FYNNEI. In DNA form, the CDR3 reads TGTGCCAGCAGTGAGGGACTAGCGGCTTACAATGAGCAGTTCTTC. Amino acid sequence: CASSEGLAAYNEQFF.

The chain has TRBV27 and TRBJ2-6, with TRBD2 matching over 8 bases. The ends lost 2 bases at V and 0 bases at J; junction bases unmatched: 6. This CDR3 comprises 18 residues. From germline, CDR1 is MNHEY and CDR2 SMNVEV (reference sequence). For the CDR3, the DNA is TGTGCCAGCAGTTTAAAAGCGGGAGACCTCTCTGGGGCCAACGTCCTGACTTTC. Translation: CASSLKAGDLSGANVLTF.

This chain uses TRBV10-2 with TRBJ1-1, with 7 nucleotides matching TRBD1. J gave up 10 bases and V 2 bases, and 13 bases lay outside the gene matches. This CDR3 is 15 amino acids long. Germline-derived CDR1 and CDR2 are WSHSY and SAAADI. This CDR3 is CASSEGGQISSAAFF. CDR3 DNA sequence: TGCGCCAGCAGTGAGGGGGGACAGATCAGTTCAGCAGCTTTCTTT.

The CDR3 is CASSLGFGRYQETQYF. CDR3 coding DNA: TGTGCCAGCAGCTTAGGTTTCGGCAGGTACCAAGAGACCCAGTACTTC. The chain combines TRBV7-9 with TRBJ2-5; D is unclear. The CDR3 is 16 amino acids. V shed 1 base and J shed 0 bases, with 12 bases lying between them. Looked up from germline, CDR1 is SEHNR and CDR2 is FQNEAQ (reference sequence). Together with reference TRBV7-9 and TRBJ2-5, the CDR3 gives the full variable domain: DTGVSQNPRHKITKRGQNVTFRCDPISEHNRLYWYRQTLGQGPEFLTYFQNEAQLEKSRLLSDRFSAERPKGSFSTLEIQRTEQGDSAMYLCASSLGFGRYQETQYFGPGTRLLVL.

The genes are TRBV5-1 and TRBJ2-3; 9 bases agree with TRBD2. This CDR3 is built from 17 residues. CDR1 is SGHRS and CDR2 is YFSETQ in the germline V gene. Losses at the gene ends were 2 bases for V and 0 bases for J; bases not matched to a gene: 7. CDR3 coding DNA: TGCGCCAGCAGCTTATATCCAACTAGCGGGAGCACAGATACGCAGTATTTT. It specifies CASSLYPTSGSTDTQYF.

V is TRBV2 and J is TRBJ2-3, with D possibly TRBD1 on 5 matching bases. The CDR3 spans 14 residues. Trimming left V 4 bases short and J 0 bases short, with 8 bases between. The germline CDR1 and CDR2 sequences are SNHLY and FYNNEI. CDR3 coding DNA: TGTGCCAGCAGTGGCACAGGTAGCACAGATACGCAGTATTTT. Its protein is CASSGTGSTDTQYF.

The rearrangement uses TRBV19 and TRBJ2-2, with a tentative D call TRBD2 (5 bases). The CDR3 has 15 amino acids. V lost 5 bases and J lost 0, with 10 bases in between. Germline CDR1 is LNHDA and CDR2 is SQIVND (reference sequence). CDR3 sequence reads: CASSFEGPNTGELFF. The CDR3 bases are TGTGCCAGTAGTTTCGAGGGCCCGAACACCGGGGAGCTGTTTTTT. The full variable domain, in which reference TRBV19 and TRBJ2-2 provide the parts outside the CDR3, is DGGITQSPKYLFRKEGQNVTLSCEQNLNHDAMYWYRQDPGQGLRLIYYSQIVNDFQKGDIAEGYSVSREKKESFPLTVTSAQKNPTAFYLCASSFEGPNTGELFFGEGSRLTVL.

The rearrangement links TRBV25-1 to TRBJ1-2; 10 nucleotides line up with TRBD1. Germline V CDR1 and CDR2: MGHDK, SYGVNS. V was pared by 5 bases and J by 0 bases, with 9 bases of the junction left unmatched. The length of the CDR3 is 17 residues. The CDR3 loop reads CASSPLTGGPANYGYTF. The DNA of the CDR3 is TGTGCCAGCAGTCCACTGACAGGGGGCCCGGCTAACTATGGCTACACCTTC.

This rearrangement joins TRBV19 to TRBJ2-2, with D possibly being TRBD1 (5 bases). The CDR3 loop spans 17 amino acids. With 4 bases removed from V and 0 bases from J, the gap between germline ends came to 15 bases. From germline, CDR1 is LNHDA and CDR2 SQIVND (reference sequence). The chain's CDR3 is CASSTPDSTSNTGELFF. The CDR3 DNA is TGTGCCAGTAGTACTCCAGACAGTACCTCGAACACCGGGGAGCTGTTTTTT.

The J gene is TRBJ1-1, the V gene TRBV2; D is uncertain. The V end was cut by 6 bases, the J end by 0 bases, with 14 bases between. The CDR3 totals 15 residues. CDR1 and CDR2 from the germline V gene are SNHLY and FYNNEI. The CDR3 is CASRASLQVNTEAFF. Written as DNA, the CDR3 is TGTGCCAGCAGAGCTAGCCTCCAGGTGAACACTGAAGCTTTCTTT.

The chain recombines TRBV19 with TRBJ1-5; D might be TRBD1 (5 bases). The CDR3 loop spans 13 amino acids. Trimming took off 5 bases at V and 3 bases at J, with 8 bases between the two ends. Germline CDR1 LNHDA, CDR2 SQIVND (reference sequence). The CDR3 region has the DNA TGTGCCAGTAGTCGACAGAACAATCAGCCCCAGCATTTT. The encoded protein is CASSRQNNQPQHF.

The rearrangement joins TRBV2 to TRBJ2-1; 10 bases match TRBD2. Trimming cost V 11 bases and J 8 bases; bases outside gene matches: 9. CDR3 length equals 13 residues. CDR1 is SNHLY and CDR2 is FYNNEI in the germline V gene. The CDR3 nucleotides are TGTGCCGGAGCGGGAGGGCCTTCCGATGAGCAGTTCTTC. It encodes CAGAGGPSDEQFF.

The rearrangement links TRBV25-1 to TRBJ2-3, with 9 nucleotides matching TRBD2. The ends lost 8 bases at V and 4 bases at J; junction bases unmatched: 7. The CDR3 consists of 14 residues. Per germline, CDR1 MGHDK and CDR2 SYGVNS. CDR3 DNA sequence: TGTGCCAGCCGGCGGGAGGGGCTCGCAGATACGCAGTATTTT. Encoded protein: CASRREGLADTQYF.

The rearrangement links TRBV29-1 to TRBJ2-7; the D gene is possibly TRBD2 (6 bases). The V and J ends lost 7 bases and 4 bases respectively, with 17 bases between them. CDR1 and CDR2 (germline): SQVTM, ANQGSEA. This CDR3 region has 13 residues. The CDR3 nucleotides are TGCAGCGCAAGCCGCGGGATTCTATACGAGCAGTACTTC. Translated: CSASRGILYEQYF.

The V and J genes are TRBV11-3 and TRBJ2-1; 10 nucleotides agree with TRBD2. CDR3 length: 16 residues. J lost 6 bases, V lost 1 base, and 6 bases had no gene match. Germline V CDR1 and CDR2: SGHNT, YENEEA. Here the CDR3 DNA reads TGTGCCAGCAGCTTAGGGACTAGCGGTATATTCAATGAGCAGTTCTTC. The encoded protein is CASSLGTSGIFNEQFF.

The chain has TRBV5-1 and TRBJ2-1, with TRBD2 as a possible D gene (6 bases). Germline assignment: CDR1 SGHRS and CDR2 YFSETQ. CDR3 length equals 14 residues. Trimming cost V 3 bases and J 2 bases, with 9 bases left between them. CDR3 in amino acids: CASSSSGAYNEQFF. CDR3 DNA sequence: TGCGCCAGCAGCTCTTCGGGAGCCTACAATGAGCAGTTCTTC.

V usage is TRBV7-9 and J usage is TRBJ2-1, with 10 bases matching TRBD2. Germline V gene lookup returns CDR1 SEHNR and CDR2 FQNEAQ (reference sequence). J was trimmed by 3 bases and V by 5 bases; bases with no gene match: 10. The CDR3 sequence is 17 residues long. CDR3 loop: CASSPEEGLADYNEQFF. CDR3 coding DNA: TGTGCCAGCAGCCCCGAGGAAGGACTAGCGGACTACAATGAGCAGTTCTTC.

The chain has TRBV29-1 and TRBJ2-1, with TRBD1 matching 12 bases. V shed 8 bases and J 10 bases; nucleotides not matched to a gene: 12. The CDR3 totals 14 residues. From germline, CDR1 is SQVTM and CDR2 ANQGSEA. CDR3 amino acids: CSLIRDRGLVEQFF. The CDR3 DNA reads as TGCAGCTTAATCCGGGACAGGGGGCTGGTCGAGCAGTTCTTC.

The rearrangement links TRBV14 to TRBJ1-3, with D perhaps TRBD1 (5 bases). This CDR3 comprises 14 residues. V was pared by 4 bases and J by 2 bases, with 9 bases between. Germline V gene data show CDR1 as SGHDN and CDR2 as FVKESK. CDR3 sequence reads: CASSRGTAGNTIYF. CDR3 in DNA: TGTGCCAGCAGCCGCGGGACCGCTGGAAACACCATATATTTT. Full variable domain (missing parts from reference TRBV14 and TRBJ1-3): EAGVTQFPSHSVIEKGQTVTLRCDPISGHDNLYWYRRVMGKEIKFLLHFVKESKQDESGMPNNRFLAERTGGTYSTLKVQPAELEDSGVYFCASSRGTAGNTIYFGEGSWLTVV.